The rows below give T cell receptor beta chains drawn from one sample of a study of early T cells in non-severe SARS-CoV-2 infection. Via MiXCR, TCRdb re-called the 5' RACE reads, giving one row per CDR3 protein. Of tens of thousands of distinct CDR3 sequences in the sample, about 5.7% were seen once. The starting material was whole blood, obtained at baseline. These receptors all stem from an adult who was a healthcare worker with PCR-confirmed SARS-CoV-2 infection or an uninfected control (not recorded which). Both conserved end residues are part of each CDR3. The D gene is left open where the match is weak. Not every row has a clone size; where given, it reads once, few, many or a size class.

D gene	clone size	J gene	V gene	CDR3 protein	CDR3 DNA
TRBD1	many	TRBJ1-1	TRBV6-1	CASRITGDNTEAFF	TGTGCCAGCAGGATAACAGGGGACAACACTGAAGCTTTCTTT
TRBD1	many	TRBJ2-7	TRBV6-2/TRBV6-3	CASSYPRGTGVSYEQYF	TGTGCCAGCAGTTATCCGCGAGGGACAGGGGTATCTTACGAGCAGTACTTC
-	-	TRBJ1-1	TRBV6-2/TRBV6-3	CASISQWVEAFF	TGTGCCAGCATCTCCCAATGGGTTGAAGCTTTCTTT
TRBD2	many	TRBJ2-5	TRBV4-3	CASSQVTSGGIETQYF	TGCGCCAGCAGCCAAGTTACTAGCGGGGGGATTGAGACCCAGTACTTC
-	many	TRBJ2-7	TRBV7-2	CASTSSYEQYF	TGTGCCAGCACCTCCTCCTACGAGCAGTACTTC
-	few	TRBJ2-7	TRBV4-3	CASSQDRAGLRYEQYF	TGCGCCAGCAGCCAAGATCGTGCTGGGTTGAGGTACGAGCAGTACTTC
-	-	TRBJ1-1	TRBV29-1	CSVERAEAFF	TGCAGCGTTGAAAGGGCGGAAGCTTTCTTT
-	few	TRBJ1-2	TRBV11-2	CASSLASRTNYGYTF	TGTGCCAGCAGCTTAGCGTCTCGAACTAACTATGGCTACACCTTC
TRBD2	few	TRBJ2-5	TRBV6-2/TRBV6-3	CASELAASSQETQYF	TGTGCCAGCGAACTAGCGGCAAGTTCCCAAGAGACCCAGTACTTC
TRBD1	many	TRBJ2-4	TRBV19	CASSGWTGSRAKNIQYF	TGTGCCAGTAGTGGTTGGACAGGCTCACGGGCCAAAAACATTCAGTACTTC
-	few	TRBJ2-5	TRBV29-1	CSGKGMGIETQYF	TGCAGCGGGAAGGGTATGGGGATAGAGACCCAGTACTTC
-	few	TRBJ2-3	TRBV9	CASSPLEGPVTDTQYF	TGTGCCAGCAGCCCCCTAGAGGGACCCGTCACAGATACGCAGTATTTT
-	many	TRBJ2-1	TRBV19	CASSRNGGANEQFF	TGTGCCAGTAGTAGAAATGGGGGGGCCAATGAGCAGTTCTTC
-	many	TRBJ2-5	TRBV25-1	CASSATTEQQETQYF	TGTGCCAGCAGTGCTACGACAGAGCAACAAGAGACCCAGTACTTC
-	many	TRBJ2-3	TRBV19	CASTESNTQYF	TGTGCCAGTACCGAATCGAACACGCAGTATTTT
-	many	TRBJ2-5	TRBV5-6	CASSTGQKETQYF	TGTGCCAGCAGCACGGGCCAGAAAGAGACCCAGTACTTC
-	few	TRBJ1-1	TRBV5-4	CASSPTAHEEAFF	TGTGCCAGCAGCCCCACGGCACATGAAGAAGCTTTCTTT
-	few	TRBJ2-1	TRBV9	CASSSREVSSYNEQFF	TGTGCCAGCAGCTCAAGGGAGGTGAGCTCCTACAATGAGCAGTTCTTC
-	medium-sized	TRBJ2-1	TRBV11-2	CASSLGSSYNEQFF	TGTGCCAGCAGCCTCGGGAGCTCCTACAATGAGCAGTTCTTC
TRBD2	few	TRBJ2-1	TRBV11-2	CASSFSSTGTSDEQFF	TGTGCCAGCAGCTTTTCCTCAACCGGGACTAGCGATGAGCAGTTCTTC
-	-	TRBJ1-5	TRBV27	CASSPLRDIDSNQPQHF	TGTGCCAGCAGTCCACTACGGGACATCGATAGCAATCAGCCCCAGCATTTT
-	-	TRBJ2-1	TRBV7-2	CASSSNNEQFF	TGTGCCAGCAGCTCGAACAATGAGCAGTTCTTC
-	many	TRBJ2-3	TRBV20-1	CSARGEKDYRTGSTGTQYF	TGCAGTGCTAGGGGGGAAAAAGACTACCGCACGGGTTCAACAGGGACGCAGTATTTT
TRBD2	-	TRBJ2-1	TRBV11-3	CASSLAGGNSYNEQFF	TGTGCCAGCAGCTTAGCGGGAGGAAACTCCTACAATGAGCAGTTCTTC
-	-	TRBJ2-6	TRBV28	CASSSLIGKLSGANVLTF	TGTGCCAGCAGTTCATTGATCGGGAAACTATCTGGGGCCAACGTCCTGACTTTC
-	-	TRBJ2-2	TRBV12-3/TRBV12-4	CASSLYQGLSTGELFF	TGTGCCAGCAGTTTATATCAGGGGTTGAGCACCGGGGAGCTGTTTTTT
TRBD1	many	TRBJ2-5	TRBV28	CASSSRGQETQYF	TGTGCCAGCAGCTCCAGGGGGCAAGAGACCCAGTACTTC